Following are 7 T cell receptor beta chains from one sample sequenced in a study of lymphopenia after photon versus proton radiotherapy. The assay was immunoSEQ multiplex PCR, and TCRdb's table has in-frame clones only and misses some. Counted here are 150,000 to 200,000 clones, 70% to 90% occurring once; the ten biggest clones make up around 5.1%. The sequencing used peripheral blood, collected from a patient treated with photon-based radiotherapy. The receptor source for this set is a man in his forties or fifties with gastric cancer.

The CDR3 region is CSVDKPEGALADTQYF. The CDR3, as DNA: TGCAGCGTTGACAAACCCGAGGGGGCTTTAGCAGATACGCAGTATTTT. The V gene is TRBV29-1, the J gene TRBJ2-3, with TRBD1 matching over 7 bases. Unmatched junction bases numbered 13, after V lost 3 bases and J lost 4 bases. Germline V CDR1 and CDR2: SQVTM, ANQGSEA. This CDR3 is 16 amino acids long.

CDR3 loop: CASRDQRQGGETQYF. The CDR3 DNA reads as TGTGCCAGCAGAGATCAGAGACAGGGGGGAGAGACCCAGTACTTC. The chain is built from TRBV2 and TRBJ2-5; 9 bases match TRBD1. The V segment lost 6 bases and the J segment 4 bases; nucleotides outside the gene matches: 9. The CDR3 runs to 15 residues. The germline CDR1 and CDR2 sequences are SNHLY and FYNNEI.

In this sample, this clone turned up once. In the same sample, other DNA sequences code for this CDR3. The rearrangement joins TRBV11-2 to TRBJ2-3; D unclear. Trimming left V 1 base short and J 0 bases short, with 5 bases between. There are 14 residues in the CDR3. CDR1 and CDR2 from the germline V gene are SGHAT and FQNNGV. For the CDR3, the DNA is TGTGCCAGCAGCTTAGGTTTAAGCACAGATACGCAGTATTTT. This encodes CASSLGLSTDTQYF.

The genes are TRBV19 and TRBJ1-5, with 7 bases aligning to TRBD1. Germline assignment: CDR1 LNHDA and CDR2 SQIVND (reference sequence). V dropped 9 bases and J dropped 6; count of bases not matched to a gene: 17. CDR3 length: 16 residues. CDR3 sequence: CASTRLDREVVQPQHF. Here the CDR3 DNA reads TGTGCCAGCACCCGCCTTGACAGGGAAGTGGTTCAGCCCCAGCATTTT.

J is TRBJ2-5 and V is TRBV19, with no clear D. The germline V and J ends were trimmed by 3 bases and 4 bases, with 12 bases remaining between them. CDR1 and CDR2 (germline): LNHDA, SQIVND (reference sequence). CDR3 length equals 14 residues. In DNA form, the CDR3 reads TGTGCCAGTAGTATCCGACGGGTGGGAGAGACCCAGTACTTC. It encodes CASSIRRVGETQYF. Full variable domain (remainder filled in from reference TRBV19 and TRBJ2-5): DGGITQSPKYLFRKEGQNVTLSCEQNLNHDAMYWYRQDPGQGLRLIYYSQIVNDFQKGDIAEGYSVSREKKESFPLTVTSAQKNPTAFYLCASSIRRVGETQYFGPGTRLLVL.

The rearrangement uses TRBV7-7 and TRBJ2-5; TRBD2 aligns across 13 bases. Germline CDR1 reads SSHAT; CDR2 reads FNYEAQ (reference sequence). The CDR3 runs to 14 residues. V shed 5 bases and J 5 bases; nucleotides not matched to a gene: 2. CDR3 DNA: TGTGCCAGCAGCCCGACTAGCGGGAGGGAGACCCAGTACTTC. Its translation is CASSPTSGRETQYF.

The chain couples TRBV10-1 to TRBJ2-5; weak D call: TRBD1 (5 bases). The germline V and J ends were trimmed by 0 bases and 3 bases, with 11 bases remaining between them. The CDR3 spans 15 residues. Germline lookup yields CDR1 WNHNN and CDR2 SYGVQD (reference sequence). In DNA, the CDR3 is TGCGCCAGCAGTGAGTCGGGGCGGATCGAAGAGACCCAGTACTTC. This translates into CASSESGRIEETQYF.